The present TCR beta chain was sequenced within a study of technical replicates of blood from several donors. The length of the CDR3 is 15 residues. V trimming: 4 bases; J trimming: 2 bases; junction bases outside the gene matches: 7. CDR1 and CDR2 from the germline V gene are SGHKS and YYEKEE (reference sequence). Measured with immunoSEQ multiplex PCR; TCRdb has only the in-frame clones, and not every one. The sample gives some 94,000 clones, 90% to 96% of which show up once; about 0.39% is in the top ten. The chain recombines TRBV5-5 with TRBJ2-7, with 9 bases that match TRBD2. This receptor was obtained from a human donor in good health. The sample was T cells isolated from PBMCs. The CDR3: CASSPRGGTTYEQYF. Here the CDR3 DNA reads TGTGCCAGCAGCCCGCGGGGGGGGACCACCTACGAGCAGTACTTC.